The 2 T cell receptor beta chains below come from one sample, sequenced in a study of CD8 T cells in ankylosing spondylitis. MiXCR, run by TCRdb on the 5' RACE reads, gives a single entry per CDR3 protein. The sample records hundreds of thousands of distinct CDR3 sequences, roughly 17% being singletons. Antigens of these TCRs are unknown. Study conclusions and caveats: What seemed typical of ankylosing spondylitis blood was a TCR beta motif built from under 10 highly homologous variants.

The material sequenced was blood, either unsorted or a sorted T cell fraction (not recorded which). All receptors derive from a male donor with ankylosing spondylitis.

This clonotype has more than one count but fewer than ten. The V gene is TRBV5-1, the J gene TRBJ2-1, with 7 bases lining up with TRBD2. The ends lost 5 bases at V and 8 bases at J; junction bases unmatched: 10. Per germline, CDR1 SGHRS and CDR2 YFSETQ. The CDR3 totals 14 residues. CDR3 region: CASRWTRSFDEQFF. CDR3 coding DNA: TGCGCCAGCAGGTGGACTAGGTCTTTCGATGAGCAGTTCTTC.

This clonotype was seen only a few times. This chain connects TRBV11-2 to TRBJ2-5; D uncertain. This CDR3 has 14 residues. Trimming left V 2 bases short and J 5 bases short, with 12 bases between. CDR1 is SGHAT, CDR2 FQNNGV, per germline. The CDR3 nucleotides are TGTGCCAGCAGCTTACCGACTGGGCGGGAGACCCAGTACTTC. Protein sequence: CASSLPTGRETQYF.